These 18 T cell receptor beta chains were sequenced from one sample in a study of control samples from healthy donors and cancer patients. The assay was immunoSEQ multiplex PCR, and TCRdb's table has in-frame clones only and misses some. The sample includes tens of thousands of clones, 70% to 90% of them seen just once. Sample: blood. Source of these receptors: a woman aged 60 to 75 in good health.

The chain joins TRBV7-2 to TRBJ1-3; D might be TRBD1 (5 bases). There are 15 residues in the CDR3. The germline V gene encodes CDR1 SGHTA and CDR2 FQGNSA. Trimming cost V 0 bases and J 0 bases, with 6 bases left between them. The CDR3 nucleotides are TGTGCCAGCAGCTTAGCACAGGCCTCTGGAAACACCATATATTTT. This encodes CASSLAQASGNTIYF.

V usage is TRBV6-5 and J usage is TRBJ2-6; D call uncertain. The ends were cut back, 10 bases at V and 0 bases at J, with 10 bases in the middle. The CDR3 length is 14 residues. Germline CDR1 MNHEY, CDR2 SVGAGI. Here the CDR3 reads CATRLRSGANVLTF. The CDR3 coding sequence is TGTGCCACCCGCCTACGCTCTGGGGCCAACGTCCTGACTTTC.

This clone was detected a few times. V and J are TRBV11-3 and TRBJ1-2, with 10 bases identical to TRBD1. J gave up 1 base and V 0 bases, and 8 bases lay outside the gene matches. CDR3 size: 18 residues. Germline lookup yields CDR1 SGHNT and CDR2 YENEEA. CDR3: CASSLDNPGTGDNYGYTF. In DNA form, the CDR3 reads TGTGCCAGCAGCTTAGATAACCCCGGGACAGGGGATAACTATGGCTACACCTTC.

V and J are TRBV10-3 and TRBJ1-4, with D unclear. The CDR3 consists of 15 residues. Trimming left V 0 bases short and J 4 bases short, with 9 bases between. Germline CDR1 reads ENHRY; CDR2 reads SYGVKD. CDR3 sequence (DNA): TGTGCCATCAGTGAGTCGGGGAAGTTTAATGAAAAACTGTTTTTT. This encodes CAISESGKFNEKLFF.

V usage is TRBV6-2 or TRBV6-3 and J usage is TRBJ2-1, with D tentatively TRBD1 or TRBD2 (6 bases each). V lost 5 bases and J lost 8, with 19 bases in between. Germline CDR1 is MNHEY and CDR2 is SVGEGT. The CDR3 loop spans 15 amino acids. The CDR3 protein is CASSVHRAGRDEQFF. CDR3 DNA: TGTGCCAGCAGTGTCCACAGGGCCGGGAGAGATGAGCAGTTCTTC.

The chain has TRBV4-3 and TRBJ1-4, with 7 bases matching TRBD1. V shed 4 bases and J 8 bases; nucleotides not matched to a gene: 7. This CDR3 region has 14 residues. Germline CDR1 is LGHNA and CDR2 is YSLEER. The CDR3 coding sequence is TGCGCCAGCAGCCCCTCGCAGGGGGACGAAAAACTGTTTTTT. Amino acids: CASSPSQGDEKLFF.

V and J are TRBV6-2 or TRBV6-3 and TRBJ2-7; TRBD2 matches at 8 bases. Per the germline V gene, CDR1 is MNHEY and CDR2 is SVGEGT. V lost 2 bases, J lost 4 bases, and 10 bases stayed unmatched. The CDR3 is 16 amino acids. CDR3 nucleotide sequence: TGTGCCAGCAGTTACGGGTTCGGGAGGGCCGAGTACGAGCAGTACTTC. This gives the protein CASSYGFGRAEYEQYF.

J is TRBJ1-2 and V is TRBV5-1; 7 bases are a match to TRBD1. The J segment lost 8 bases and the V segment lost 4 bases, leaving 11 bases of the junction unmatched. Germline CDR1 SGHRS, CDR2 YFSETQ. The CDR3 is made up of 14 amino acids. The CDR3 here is CASSPGQMSRGYTF. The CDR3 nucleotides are TGCGCCAGCAGCCCGGGACAGATGTCTCGAGGCTACACCTTC.

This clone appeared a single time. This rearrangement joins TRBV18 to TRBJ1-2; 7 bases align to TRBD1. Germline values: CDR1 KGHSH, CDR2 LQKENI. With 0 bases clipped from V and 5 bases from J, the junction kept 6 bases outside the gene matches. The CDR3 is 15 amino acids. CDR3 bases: TGTGCCAGCTCACCACCGGAGGGGGCGGGGTATGGCTACACCTTC. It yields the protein CASSPPEGAGYGYTF.

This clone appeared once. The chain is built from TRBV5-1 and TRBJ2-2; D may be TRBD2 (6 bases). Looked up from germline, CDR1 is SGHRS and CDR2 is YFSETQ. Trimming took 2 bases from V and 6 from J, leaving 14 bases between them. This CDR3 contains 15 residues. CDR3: CASSFGGAFAGELFF. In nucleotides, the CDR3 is TGCGCCAGCAGCTTCGGCGGGGCCTTTGCCGGGGAGCTGTTTTTT.

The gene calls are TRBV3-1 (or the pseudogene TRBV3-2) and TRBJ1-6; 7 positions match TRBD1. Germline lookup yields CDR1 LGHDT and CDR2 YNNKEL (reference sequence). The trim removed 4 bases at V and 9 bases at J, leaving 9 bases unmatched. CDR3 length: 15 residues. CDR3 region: CASSLNRDRGSPLHF. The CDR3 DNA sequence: TGTGCCAGCAGCCTCAACAGGGACAGAGGTTCACCCCTCCACTTT.

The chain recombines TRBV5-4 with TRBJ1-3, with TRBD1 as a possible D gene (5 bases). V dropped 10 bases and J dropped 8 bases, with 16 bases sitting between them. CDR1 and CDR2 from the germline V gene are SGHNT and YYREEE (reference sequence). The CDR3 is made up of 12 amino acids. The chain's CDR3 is CAAGKGRDTIYF. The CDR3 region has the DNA TGTGCCGCAGGAAAGGGCAGGGACACCATATATTTT.

The DNA of the CDR3 is TGTGCCAGCAGGGGAAGTGGTGCCACTGAAGCTTTCTTT. It is translated as CASRGSGATEAFF. V gene TRBV6-5 combines with J gene TRBJ1-1; D is uncertain. CDR3 length: 13 residues. Trimming took 6 bases from V and 4 from J, leaving 12 bases between them. CDR1 is MNHEY, CDR2 SVGAGI, per germline.

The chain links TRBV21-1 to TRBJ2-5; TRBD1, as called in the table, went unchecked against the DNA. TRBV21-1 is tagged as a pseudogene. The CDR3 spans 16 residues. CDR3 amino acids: CASSKHNGQKQETQYF. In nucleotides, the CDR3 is TGTGCCAGCAGCAAACACAACGGACAGAAACAAGAGACCCAGTACTTC.

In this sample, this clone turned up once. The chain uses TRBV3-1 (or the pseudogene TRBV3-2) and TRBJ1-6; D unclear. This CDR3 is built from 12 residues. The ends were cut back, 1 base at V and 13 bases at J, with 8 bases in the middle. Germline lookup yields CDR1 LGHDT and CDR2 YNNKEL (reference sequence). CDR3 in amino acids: CASSQVGGPLHF. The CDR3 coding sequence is TGTGCCAGCAGCCAAGTGGGAGGTCCCCTCCACTTT.

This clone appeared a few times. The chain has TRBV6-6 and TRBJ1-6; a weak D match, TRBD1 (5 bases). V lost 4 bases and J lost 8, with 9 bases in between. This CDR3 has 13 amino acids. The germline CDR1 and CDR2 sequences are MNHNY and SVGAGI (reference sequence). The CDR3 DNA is TGTGCCAGCAGTTGGGACCGTTATTCACCCCTCCACTTT. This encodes CASSWDRYSPLHF.

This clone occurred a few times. The CDR3 DNA reads TGTGCCAGCAGCTCCCAGGGCTATGGCTACACCTTC. Its translation is CASSSQGYGYTF. The J gene is TRBJ1-2, the V gene TRBV13; tentatively, D is TRBD1 (5 bases). The V gene lost 4 bases and the J gene lost 4 bases, with 7 bases spanning the gap. The CDR3 runs to 12 residues. From germline, CDR1 is PRHDT and CDR2 FYEKMQ (reference sequence). Full variable domain (remainder filled in from reference TRBV13 and TRBJ1-2): AAGVIQSPRHLIKEKRETATLKCYPIPRHDTVYWYQQGPGQDPQFLISFYEKMQSDKGSIPDRFSAQQFSDYHSELNMSSLELGDSALYFCASSSQGYGYTFGSGTRLTVV.

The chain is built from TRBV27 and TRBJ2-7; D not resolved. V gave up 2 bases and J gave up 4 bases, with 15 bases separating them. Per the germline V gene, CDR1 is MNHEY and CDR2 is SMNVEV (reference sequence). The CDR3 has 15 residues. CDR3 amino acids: CASSLTPGGFYEQYF. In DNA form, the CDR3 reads TGTGCCAGCAGTTTAACTCCCGGCGGATTTTACGAGCAGTACTTC.